This T cell receptor beta chain was sequenced in a study of metastatic and nonmetastatic thyroid tumors. Study as a whole: Thyroid patients, malignant and benign, had repertoires compared across blood and tumor or nodule tissue.

This clone was seen many times. Ahead of thyroid surgery, no patient had received treatment of any kind. MiXCR re-clonotyped the PCR reads for TCRdb. The sample shows about 30,000 clones, roughly 10% of them seen only once. What was sequenced was blood. The TCR was taken from a female donor with papillary thyroid cancer or a benign thyroid nodule (not recorded which). Some clones in this sample may be carry-over from other donors' samples.

This chain's CDR3 is CASSPERGRNQPQHF. In DNA, the CDR3 is TGTGCCAGCAGCCCAGAGCGGGGGCGCAATCAGCCCCAGCATTTT. The rearrangement links TRBV5-4 to TRBJ1-5; the D gene is possibly TRBD1 (6 bases). This CDR3 has 15 residues. CDR1 is SGHNT, CDR2 YYREEE, per germline (reference sequence). Between the trimmed V and J ends, which lost 4 bases and 2 bases, there was a span of 13 bases.